The 20 T cell receptor beta chains reported below all come from one sample, sequenced in a study of T cell repertoires in cytomegalovirus infection. TCRdb re-derived calls from the reads in MiXCR, one entry per CDR3 protein. The sample lists 800,000 to 950,000 distinct CDR3 sequences, around a third seen once, with over 10% in the top ten. The antigens of these receptors remain unknown. Sequences were derived from cultured CD8+ T cells from PBMCs, sampled from culture after CMV antigen stimulation. These TCRs come from a human donor in good health (CMV status not recorded). Some clones in this sample may be carry-over from other donors' samples.

Only one count was recorded for this clonotype. The chain links TRBV9 to TRBJ2-4; a weak D match, TRBD1 (6 bases). CDR1 is SGDLS and CDR2 is YYNGEE in the germline V gene. The CDR3 is 14 amino acids. Trimming took off 4 bases at V and 12 bases at J, with 20 bases between the two ends. The DNA for the CDR3 is TGTGCCAGCAGCCCAGGGGACGGGGTAGATGGTCAGTACTTC. The encoded protein is CASSPGDGVDGQYF.

J is TRBJ1-4 and V is TRBV7-9; no firm D call. This CDR3 contains 14 residues. Germline V CDR1 and CDR2: SEHNR, FQNEAQ (reference sequence). V lost 5 bases and J lost 0, with 7 bases in between. CDR3 bases: TGTGCCAGCAGCGTAGATCCAACTAATGAAAAACTGTTTTTT. Amino acids: CASSVDPTNEKLFF.

The chain carries TRBV6-1 and TRBJ2-2, with D perhaps TRBD2 (6 bases). This CDR3 contains 14 residues. Trimming pared 6 bases from V and 6 bases from J, leaving 14 bases between. CDR1 and CDR2 from the germline V gene are MNHNS and SASEGT. The CDR3 DNA is TGTGCCAGCAGAGGAGGGATGGGATCCGGGGAGCTGTTTTTT. Protein: CASRGGMGSGELFF.

This chain links TRBV19 with TRBJ1-5; D not resolved. Germline V CDR1 and CDR2: LNHDA, SQIVND (reference sequence). The CDR3 runs to 14 residues. V lost 3 bases to trimming and J lost 7 bases, with 13 bases between them. CDR3 amino acids: CASSIGGSGQPQHF. As DNA, the CDR3 is TGTGCCAGTAGTATCGGAGGTTCGGGACAGCCCCAGCATTTT.

In its sample, this clonotype was seen many times. The CDR3 is CASSPLRHGRDTGELFF. The DNA of the CDR3 is TGTGCCAGCAGCCCCCTTCGGCATGGTCGGGACACCGGGGAGCTGTTTTTT. V gene TRBV7-9 combines with J gene TRBJ2-2; D uncertain. The V gene's germline CDR1 is SEHNR and CDR2 FQNEAQ (reference sequence). The V gene lost 5 bases and the J gene lost 3 bases, with 19 bases spanning the gap. This CDR3 region has 17 residues.

Of note for this clonotype: Given a much more abundant clone one base away, this may be a read error. V usage is TRBV12-3 or TRBV12-4 and J usage is TRBJ2-5; D assignment may be TRBD1 or TRBD2 (5 bases each). V was cut by 10 bases and J by 4 bases, with 25 bases left in between. The CDR3 extends over 16 amino acids. CDR3 loop: CANSGRLQGLGETQYF. For the CDR3, the DNA is TGTGCCAACAGCGGAAGATTGCAGGGTTTAGGAGAGACCCAGTACTTC.

The V and J genes are TRBV7-8 and TRBJ2-7, with 8 bases lining up with TRBD2. The germline V gene has CDR1 SGHVS and CDR2 FQNEAQ. The CDR3 is made up of 13 amino acids. With V trimmed by 5 bases and J by 5 bases, 5 bases remained unmatched. The CDR3 sequence is CASSNGLANEQYV. CDR3 nucleotide sequence: TGTGCCAGCAGCAACGGACTAGCCAACGAGCAGTACGTC.

This clonotype was found once. The chain is built from TRBV5-3 and TRBJ2-5; the match to TRBD2 covers 12 bases. TRBV5-3 is designated an ORF whose function remains uncertain. V dropped 8 bases and J dropped 4; count of bases not matched to a gene: 9. The CDR3 contains 15 residues. The CDR3: CASSAGLAGIETQYF. In nucleotides, the CDR3 is TGTGCCAGCAGCGCCGGACTAGCGGGGATAGAGACCCAGTACTTC.

This clonotype was seen more than once but under ten times. The V gene is TRBV13, the J gene TRBJ2-1, with D perhaps matching TRBD2 (6 bases). The CDR3 is 15 residues long. Per germline, CDR1 PRHDT and CDR2 FYEKMQ (reference sequence). Trimming removed 0 bases at V and 3 bases at J, with 9 bases between. The CDR3 reads CASSLGRGDYNEQFF. The CDR3 DNA sequence: TGTGCCAGCAGCTTAGGGCGGGGTGACTACAATGAGCAGTTCTTC.

The V gene is TRBV18, the J gene TRBJ1-1; a possible D gene is TRBD1 (6 bases). The CDR3 has 16 amino acids. Trimming left V 4 bases short and J 3 bases short, with 18 bases between. The germline V gene encodes CDR1 KGHSH and CDR2 LQKENI. The CDR3 loop is CASSHGTFGVDTEAFF. The CDR3 DNA follows: TGTGCCAGCTCACATGGGACATTTGGGGTTGACACTGAAGCTTTCTTT.

This clonotype was recorded a few times. The chain has TRBV19 and TRBJ2-7, with no clear D. CDR1 LNHDA and CDR2 SQIVND come from the germline V gene (reference sequence). Trimming cost V 6 bases and J 1 base, with 10 bases left between them. This CDR3 has 13 residues. The CDR3 loop reads CASRPAGSYEQYF. The CDR3 DNA is TGTGCCAGTAGGCCAGCCGGATCCTACGAGCAGTACTTC. The entire variable domain, with the rest obtained from reference TRBV19 and TRBJ2-7, is as follows: DGGITQSPKYLFRKEGQNVTLSCEQNLNHDAMYWYRQDPGQGLRLIYYSQIVNDFQKGDIAEGYSVSREKKESFPLTVTSAQKNPTAFYLCASRPAGSYEQYFGPGTRLTVT.

This chain links TRBV2 with TRBJ2-2, with D perhaps TRBD2 (6 bases). The CDR3 is made up of 14 amino acids. Germline lookup yields CDR1 SNHLY and CDR2 FYNNEI. V shed 4 bases and J shed 6 bases, with 12 bases lying between them. CDR3: CASSGWEESGELFF. CDR3 DNA sequence: TGTGCCAGCAGTGGATGGGAGGAGTCCGGGGAGCTGTTTTTT.

This clonotype was recorded many times. The chain recombines TRBV7-6 with TRBJ1-1; possibly TRBD1 for D (6 bases). CDR1 SGHVS and CDR2 FNYEAQ come from the germline V gene. This CDR3 region has 16 residues. Trimming left V 1 base short and J 1 base short, with 13 bases between. The CDR3 here is CASSLDGGPENTEAFF. CDR3 bases: TGTGCCAGCAGCTTAGATGGGGGGCCGGAGAACACTGAAGCTTTCTTT.

The chain employs TRBV7-3 and TRBJ2-3; D not certain. Trimming removed 4 bases from V and 4 bases from J, with 18 bases in between. Germline V lookup: CDR1 SGHTA, CDR2 FQGTGA. The CDR3 has 16 amino acids. CDR3 loop: CASSSSSMVGADTQYF. The CDR3 DNA reads TGTGCCAGCAGCTCCAGTTCGATGGTTGGGGCAGATACGCAGTATTTT.

The J gene is TRBJ1-1, the V gene TRBV12-5, with D possibly TRBD1 on 5 matching bases. V was cut by 8 bases and J by 3 bases, with 13 bases left in between. CDR1 is LGHNT and CDR2 is FRNRAP in the germline V gene. The CDR3 has 13 residues. The CDR3 DNA sequence: TGTGCTAGTTGTTGGGGGGGGGACACTGAAGCTTTCTTT. Translated, it gives CASCWGGDTEAFF.

This clonotype appeared a few times. V is TRBV12-3 or TRBV12-4 and J is TRBJ2-2; TRBD1 matches 7 bases. Trimming cost V 4 bases and J 8 bases; bases outside gene matches: 7. The CDR3 is made up of 14 amino acids. This CDR3 is CASSSTGVGGELFF. The CDR3, as DNA: TGTGCCAGCAGTTCCACAGGGGTTGGGGGGGAGCTGTTTTTT.

The J gene is TRBJ2-1, the V gene TRBV20-1, with D unclear. The CDR3 runs to 13 residues. CDR1 is DFQATT, CDR2 SNEGSKA, per germline (reference sequence). V lost 0 bases and J lost 5, with 8 bases in between. CDR3: CSARDGKHNEQFF. The CDR3, as DNA: TGCAGTGCTAGAGACGGAAAACACAATGAGCAGTTCTTC.

This clonotype has a handful of counts. The CDR3 loop reads CASSTSGTGGNEQFF. The CDR3 DNA reads as TGTGCCAGCAGTACCTCCGGGACAGGGGGCAATGAGCAGTTCTTC. The chain combines TRBV6-5 with TRBJ2-1; 11 nucleotides line up with TRBD1. CDR1 MNHEY and CDR2 SVGAGI come from the germline V gene. The CDR3 is 15 amino acids. J lost 6 bases, V lost 5 bases, and 6 bases had no gene match.

The gene calls are TRBV7-9 and TRBJ2-7, with TRBD1 identical over 8 bases. Germline V gene sequence: CDR1 SEHNR, CDR2 FQNEAQ (reference sequence). The J segment lost 2 bases and the V segment lost 5 bases, leaving 17 bases of the junction unmatched. The CDR3 sequence is 18 residues long. The CDR3, as DNA: TGTGCCAGCAGCCACCCACGACAGGGGTTCTTTTCCCCCTACGAGCAGTACTTC. This codes for CASSHPRQGFFSPYEQYF.

In its sample, this clonotype was seen a few times. The chain combines TRBV7-2 with TRBJ1-6; 10 positions match TRBD1. The ends lost 4 bases at V and 7 bases at J; junction bases unmatched: 4. This CDR3 has 15 amino acids. Germline V gene data show CDR1 as SGHTA and CDR2 as FQGNSA. This CDR3 reads CASSSGQGVNSPLHF. CDR3 bases: TGTGCCAGCAGCTCCGGACAGGGGGTCAATTCACCCCTCCACTTT.